What follows are 2 T cell receptor beta chains derived from one specimen sequenced in a study of blood T cell repertoires in COVID-19. Sequencing was performed with immunoSEQ multiplex PCR; in TCRdb, only in-frame clones are kept and a portion is missing. Of 200,000 to 300,000 clones listed, about 85% are singletons. Sequencing was performed on peripheral blood. The source of these receptors is a man in his sixties with acute or convalescent COVID-19.

This clone has just a few counts. This chain connects TRBV11-2 to TRBJ2-7; possibly TRBD2 for D (7 bases). V was shortened by 0 bases and J by 10 bases, with 22 bases between the two germline ends. CDR3 length: 16 residues. Germline values: CDR1 SGHAT, CDR2 FQNNGV. This CDR3 reads CASSLDRVGGRSQQYF. The DNA of the CDR3 is TGTGCCAGCAGCTTAGATCGGGTCGGGGGGCGCTCCCAACAGTACTTC.

The chain joins TRBV7-2 to TRBJ2-7, with a weak D call TRBD1 (6 bases). Trimming took 6 bases from V and 2 from J, leaving 17 bases between them. This CDR3 is built from 15 residues. Per germline, CDR1 SGHTA and CDR2 FQGNSA. CDR3 sequence reads: CASSQGGSQTYEQYF. The CDR3 nucleotides are TGTGCCAGCAGTCAAGGGGGTTCTCAGACCTACGAGCAGTACTTC. Full variable domain (rest looked up from reference TRBV7-2 and TRBJ2-7): GAGVSQSPSNKVTEKGKDVELRCDPISGHTALYWYRQSLGQGLEFLIYFQGNSAPDKSGLPSDRFSAERTGGSVSTLTIQRTQQEDSAVYLCASSQGGSQTYEQYFGPGTRLTVT.